Below are 27 T cell receptor beta chains sequenced from a single sample in a study of cytomegalovirus exposure and HLA in healthy donors. PCR was performed using 60 Vbeta and 13 Jbeta primers. Repertoires were generated with immunoSEQ multiplex PCR, while TCRdb's copy carries only in-frame clones and drops some. The sample has 150,000 to 200,000 clones, 75% to 90% seen once. The sample consisted of PBMCs. These receptors were taken from a woman aged 45-60 years in good health and CMV-seropositive.

V gene TRBV18 combines with J gene TRBJ2-1, with 8 nucleotides matching TRBD1. Trimming took 4 bases from V and 4 from J; bases not matched to a gene: 9. CDR1 KGHSH and CDR2 LQKENI come from the germline V gene. The CDR3 sequence is 16 residues long. CDR3 sequence (DNA): TGTGCCAGCTCACTTAATACGGGACAGGAATACAATGAGCAGTTCTTC. Its protein is CASSLNTGQEYNEQFF. The full variable domain, in which reference TRBV18 and TRBJ2-1 provide the parts outside the CDR3, is NAGVMQNPRHLVRRRGQEARLRCSPMKGHSHVYWYRQLPEEGLKFMVYLQKENIIDESGMPKERFSAEFPKEGPSILRIQQVVRGDSAAYFCASSLNTGQEYNEQFFGPGTRLTVL.

The count of this clone is one. A junction end diverges from the germline sequence, so it may reflect a read error. The genes are TRBV7-7 and TRBJ2-5, with TRBD1 identical over 10 bases. The CDR3 extends over 15 amino acids. The germline V gene has CDR1 SSHAT and CDR2 FNYEAQ (reference sequence). This CDR3 reads CASSKGTGAEETQYF. As DNA, the CDR3 is TGTGCTAGCAGCAAAGGGACAGGGGCGGAAGAGACCCAGTACTTC. Full variable domain (missing parts from reference TRBV7-7 and TRBJ2-5): GAGVSQSPRYKVTKRGQDVTLRCDPISSHATLYWYQQALGQGPEFLTYFNYEAQPDKSGLPSDRFSAERPEGSISTLTIQRTEQRDSAMYRCASSKGTGAEETQYFGPGTRLLVL.

This clone showed up just a few times. The V gene is TRBV7-9, the J gene TRBJ2-1, with D perhaps TRBD1 (6 bases). From germline, CDR1 is SEHNR and CDR2 FQNEAQ (reference sequence). V dropped 1 base and J dropped 5 bases, with 12 bases sitting between them. The CDR3 spans 15 residues. CDR3 residues: CASSLDLAGDNEQFF. Written as DNA, the CDR3 is TGTGCCAGCAGCTTAGACTTGGCAGGGGACAATGAGCAGTTCTTC.

This clone has just one count. The chain employs TRBV11-2 and TRBJ2-7, with 11 bases aligning to TRBD2. Looked up from germline, CDR1 is SGHAT and CDR2 is FQNNGV. The CDR3 runs 14 residues. V shed 4 bases and J 7 bases; nucleotides not matched to a gene: 6. The CDR3, as DNA: TGTGCCAGCAGCTCCCGGCTAGCGGGAGGTGAGCAGTACTTC. This gives the protein CASSSRLAGGEQYF.

The chain links TRBV7-8 to TRBJ2-6; D is undetermined. The ends were cut back, 5 bases at V and 9 bases at J, with 14 bases in the middle. The CDR3 sequence is 14 residues long. Germline V gene sequence: CDR1 SGHVS, CDR2 FQNEAQ. The CDR3 DNA sequence: TGTGCCAGCAGCCCGCAGGTATATCTCAACGTCCTGACTTTC. As protein: CASSPQVYLNVLTF. Full variable domain (outside the CDR3, taken from reference TRBV7-8 and TRBJ2-6): GAGVSQSPRYKVAKRGQDVALRCDPISGHVSLFWYQQALGQGPEFLTYFQNEAQLDKSGLPSDRFFAERPEGSVSTLKIQRTQQEDSAVYLCASSPQVYLNVLTFGAGSRLTVL.

The rearrangement joins TRBV5-1 to TRBJ1-2; D is undetermined. The length of the CDR3 is 15 residues. Germline CDR1 and CDR2: SGHRS and YFSETQ. Trimming took 0 bases from V and 3 from J, leaving 12 bases between them. CDR3 in amino acids: CASSLGSSPDYGYTF. The CDR3 DNA reads TGCGCCAGCAGCTTGGGGAGTTCCCCTGACTATGGCTACACCTTC.

The rearrangement links TRBV7-8 to TRBJ1-2; the D gene is possibly TRBD1 (5 bases). Germline V gives CDR1 SGHVS, CDR2 FQNEAQ. The CDR3 runs 14 residues. V gave up 1 base and J gave up 3 bases, with 9 bases separating them. CDR3 DNA sequence: TGTGCCAGCAGCTTAGAGGCAGGGCACTATGGCTACACCTTC. Its translation: CASSLEAGHYGYTF. The variable domain in full, with the rest retrieved from reference TRBV7-8 and TRBJ1-2, is GAGVSQSPRYKVAKRGQDVALRCDPISGHVSLFWYQQALGQGPEFLTYFQNEAQLDKSGLPSDRFFAERPEGSVSTLKIQRTQQEDSAVYLCASSLEAGHYGYTFGSGTRLTVV.

This clone was observed a single time. The chain joins TRBV28 to TRBJ2-5; no firm D call. Germline values: CDR1 MDHEN, CDR2 SYDVKM. The CDR3 totals 12 residues. The V gene lost 6 bases and the J gene lost 1 base, with 6 bases spanning the gap. The CDR3 is CASRSSQETQYF. CDR3 nucleotides: TGTGCCAGCAGGTCTAGCCAAGAGACCCAGTACTTC.

This clone showed up just a few times. The chain carries TRBV10-2 and TRBJ1-1, with TRBD1 matching 7 bases. The germline V gene has CDR1 WSHSY and CDR2 SAAADI. This CDR3 comprises 16 residues. V lost 6 bases, J lost 4 bases, and 14 bases stayed unmatched. This chain's CDR3 is CASRGQLGLGATEAFF. CDR3 nucleotides: TGCGCCAGCAGGGGACAGTTAGGGTTAGGGGCCACTGAAGCTTTCTTT.

This clone was detected once. This chain connects TRBV29-1 to TRBJ2-6; tentatively, D is TRBD1 (5 bases). The V gene's germline CDR1 is SQVTM and CDR2 ANQGSEA. The CDR3 consists of 17 residues. The germline V and J ends were trimmed by 6 bases and 2 bases, with 20 bases remaining between them. CDR3 sequence (DNA): TGCAGCGTCCTCGGACAAGGGGCTAAGGCTGGGGCCAACGTCCTGACTTTC. Its protein is CSVLGQGAKAGANVLTF.

This sequence joins TRBV10-3 and TRBJ2-1, with 12 bases that match TRBD2. The J segment lost 9 bases and the V segment lost 2 bases, leaving 5 bases of the junction unmatched. Germline V gene lookup returns CDR1 ENHRY and CDR2 SYGVKD. The CDR3 length is 15 residues. The CDR3 region has the DNA TGTGCCATCAGTGAGGGACTAGCGGGATACGGTGAGCAGTTCTTC. Translated, it gives CAISEGLAGYGEQFF.

The chain links TRBV5-1 to TRBJ1-1; 9 bases fit TRBD1. V lost 4 bases and J lost 0; bases outside the gene matches: 1. Germline CDR1 and CDR2: SGHRS and YFSETQ. The CDR3 spans 14 residues. CDR3 sequence reads: CASSGTGLNTEAFF. The CDR3 DNA reads TGCGCCAGCAGCGGGACAGGGTTGAACACTGAAGCTTTCTTT.

This clone was seen a handful of times. The chain joins TRBV5-4 to TRBJ2-7; 10 bases line up with TRBD1. Per the germline V gene, CDR1 is SGHNT and CDR2 is YYREEE (reference sequence). CDR3 length equals 14 residues. V was pared by 4 bases and J by 5 bases, with 6 bases of the junction left unmatched. CDR3 protein: CASSPTGGYHEQYF. The CDR3 DNA is TGTGCCAGCAGCCCGACAGGGGGCTACCACGAGCAGTACTTC.

J is TRBJ1-1 and V is TRBV2; unclear D gene. The CDR3 sequence is 13 residues long. Between the trimmed V and J ends, which lost 4 bases and 11 bases, there was a span of 17 bases. In germline, CDR1 is SNHLY, CDR2 FYNNEI. The CDR3 spells CASSVSRPGEAFF. CDR3 in DNA: TGTGCCAGCAGTGTATCTCGACCGGGAGAGGCTTTCTTT.

The J gene is TRBJ2-3, the V gene TRBV6-5; 7 bases align to TRBD2. The J segment lost 7 bases and the V segment lost 4 bases, leaving 5 bases of the junction unmatched. Germline V gene data show CDR1 as MNHEY and CDR2 as SVGAGI. This CDR3 has 13 residues. The CDR3: CASSSGGGNTQYF. The DNA for the CDR3 is TGTGCCAGCAGTTCTGGCGGGGGTAATACGCAGTATTTT.

The genes are TRBV7-2 and TRBJ2-7; 7 nucleotides agree with TRBD1. V shed 2 bases and J 2 bases; nucleotides not matched to a gene: 6. Germline V CDR1 and CDR2: SGHTA, FQGNSA. This CDR3 contains 15 residues. DNA for the CDR3: TGTGCCAGCAGCTTACGGCAGGGGGTAGCCTACGAGCAGTACTTC. It is translated as CASSLRQGVAYEQYF.

The V call is TRBV28, the J call TRBJ1-2; perhaps TRBD1 as D (5 bases). V lost 1 base to trimming and J lost 6 bases, with 12 bases between them. The CDR3 is 14 residues long. Germline V gives CDR1 MDHEN, CDR2 SYDVKM. This CDR3 is CASSLSGVGDGYTF. The CDR3 nucleotides read TGTGCCAGCAGTTTATCGGGGGTAGGGGATGGCTACACCTTC.

The chain joins TRBV10-1 to TRBJ2-5; a possible D gene is TRBD1 (6 bases). This CDR3 comprises 12 residues. V was clipped by 4 bases and J by 5 bases, with 8 bases between them. Germline V CDR1 and CDR2: WNHNN, SYGVQD (reference sequence). CDR3 sequence (DNA): TGCGCCAGCAGTGCCGACAGGGAGACCCAGTACTTC. Encoded protein: CASSADRETQYF.

The chain uses TRBV7-9 and TRBJ2-1, with 12 bases identical to TRBD1. The CDR3 covers 14 residues. From germline, CDR1 is SEHNR and CDR2 FQNEAQ (reference sequence). Trimming removed 1 base from V and 9 bases from J; junction bases left unmatched: 1. CDR3 amino acids: CASSLGDRGREQFF. CDR3 nucleotide sequence: TGTGCCAGCAGCTTAGGGGACAGGGGGCGTGAGCAGTTCTTC.

The chain joins TRBV2 to TRBJ1-1; D call uncertain. Germline V gene lookup returns CDR1 SNHLY and CDR2 FYNNEI. CDR3 length equals 15 residues. V was shortened by 4 bases and J by 4 bases, with 16 bases between the two germline ends. The CDR3 bases are TGTGCCAGCAGTGCGGACGGAATTGAGGGCACTGAAGCTTTCTTT. This gives the protein CASSADGIEGTEAFF.

The chain links TRBV11-2 to TRBJ1-4; D not resolved. Germline loops: CDR1 SGHAT, CDR2 FQNNGV. The CDR3 is 14 amino acids. Trimming shortened V by 2 bases and J by 5 bases, and 9 bases separated the two germline ends. The DNA of the CDR3 is TGTGCCAGCAGCTTAAGCGGTTCGAATGAAAAACTGTTTTTT. Translated, it gives CASSLSGSNEKLFF.

J is TRBJ1-2 and V is TRBV5-1; 10 bases align to TRBD1. V was pared by 6 bases and J by 2 bases, with 7 bases of the junction left unmatched. The CDR3 has 15 amino acids. The germline V gene has CDR1 SGHRS and CDR2 YFSETQ. CDR3 nucleotide sequence: TGCGCCAGCATCCCTTCGGACAGGGGGAACTATGGCTACACCTTC. This sequence encodes CASIPSDRGNYGYTF.

This chain connects TRBV25-1 to TRBJ2-7, with 7 bases matching TRBD2. The CDR3 is made up of 17 amino acids. V shed 5 bases and J 5 bases; nucleotides not matched to a gene: 18. Germline V gives CDR1 MGHDK, CDR2 SYGVNS. The CDR3 DNA is TGTGCCAGCAGTTTACAAGGCGGGGGACTTTCGGCGGACGAGCAGTACTTC. The encoded protein is CASSLQGGGLSADEQYF.

The chain carries TRBV2 and TRBJ1-6; a possible D gene is TRBD1 (6 bases). Germline values: CDR1 SNHLY, CDR2 FYNNEI. The CDR3 sequence is 14 residues long. Trimming left V 1 base short and J 11 bases short, with 12 bases between. The CDR3 bases are TGTGCCAGCAGTGAAGAGGGGCGACAGGCACCCCTCCACTTT. Translation: CASSEEGRQAPLHF.

The genes are TRBV5-1 and TRBJ2-7; TRBD1 is a possible D gene (6 bases). The V and J ends lost 0 bases and 3 bases respectively, with 7 bases between them. Germline V gene lookup returns CDR1 SGHRS and CDR2 YFSETQ. This CDR3 region has 13 residues. The CDR3 nucleotides read TGCGCCAGCAGCTTGGTAGGGGGCTACGAGCAGTACTTC. This codes for CASSLVGGYEQYF.

This chain connects TRBV10-3 to TRBJ1-4; 7 nucleotides agree with TRBD1. V dropped 0 bases and J dropped 0; count of bases not matched to a gene: 4. In germline, CDR1 is ENHRY, CDR2 SYGVKD. The CDR3 consists of 17 residues. The CDR3 protein is CAISESQGSATNEKLFF. For the CDR3, the DNA is TGTGCCATCAGTGAGTCACAGGGGTCTGCAACTAATGAAAAACTGTTTTTT.

This clone was counted once. The sample holds other DNA sequences that translate to the same CDR3. The chain uses TRBV7-2 and TRBJ2-7, with TRBD2 matching over 7 bases. V lost 0 bases, J lost 0 bases, and 2 bases stayed unmatched. Germline V lookup: CDR1 SGHTA, CDR2 FQGNSA. The CDR3 extends over 15 amino acids. The CDR3: CASSLARGSSYEQYF. CDR3 coding DNA: TGTGCCAGCAGCTTAGCTCGCGGGAGCTCCTACGAGCAGTACTTC.